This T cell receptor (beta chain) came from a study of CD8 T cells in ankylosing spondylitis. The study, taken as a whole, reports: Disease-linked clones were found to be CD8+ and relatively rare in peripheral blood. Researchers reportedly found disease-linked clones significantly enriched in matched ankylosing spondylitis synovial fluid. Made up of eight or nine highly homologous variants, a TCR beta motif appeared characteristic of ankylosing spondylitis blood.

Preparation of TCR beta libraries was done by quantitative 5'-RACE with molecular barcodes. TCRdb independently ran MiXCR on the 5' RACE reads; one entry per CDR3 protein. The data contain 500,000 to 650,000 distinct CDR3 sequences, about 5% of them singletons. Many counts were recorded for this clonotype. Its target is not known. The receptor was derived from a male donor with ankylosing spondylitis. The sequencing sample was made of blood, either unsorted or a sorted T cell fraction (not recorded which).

CDR3 amino acids: CASSLDAFYEQYF. The CDR3 bases are TGCGCCAGCAGCTTGGATGCCTTCTACGAGCAGTACTTC. This sequence joins TRBV5-1 and TRBJ2-7; D is unresolved. Germline V gene data show CDR1 as SGHRS and CDR2 as YFSETQ. Trimming pared 0 bases from V and 3 bases from J, leaving 7 bases between. The length of the CDR3 is 13 residues.